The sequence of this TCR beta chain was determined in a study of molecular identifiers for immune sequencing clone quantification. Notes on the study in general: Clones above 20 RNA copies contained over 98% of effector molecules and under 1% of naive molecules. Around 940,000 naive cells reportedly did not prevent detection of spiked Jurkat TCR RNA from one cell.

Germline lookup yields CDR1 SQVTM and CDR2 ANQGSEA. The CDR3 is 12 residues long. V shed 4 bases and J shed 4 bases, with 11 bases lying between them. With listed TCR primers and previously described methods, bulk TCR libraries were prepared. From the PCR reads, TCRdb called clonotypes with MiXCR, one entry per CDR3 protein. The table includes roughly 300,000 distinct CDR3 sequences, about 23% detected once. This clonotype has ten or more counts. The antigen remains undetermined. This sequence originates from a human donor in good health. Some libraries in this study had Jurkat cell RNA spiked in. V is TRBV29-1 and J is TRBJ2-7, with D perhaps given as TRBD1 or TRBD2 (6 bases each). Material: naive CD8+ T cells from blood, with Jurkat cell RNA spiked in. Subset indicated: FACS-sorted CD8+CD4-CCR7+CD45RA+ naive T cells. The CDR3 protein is CSVGTGTYEQYF. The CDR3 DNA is TGCAGCGTTGGCACAGGGACTTACGAGCAGTACTTC.